The 31 T cell receptor beta chains below come from one sample, sequenced in a study of T-cell memory formation after mild COVID-19. One entry per CDR3 protein results from TCRdb running MiXCR on the 5' RACE reads. Of 400,000 to 500,000 distinct CDR3 sequences in the sample, roughly 18% were seen once. Sequenced material: PBMCs or a T cell subset sorted from them (not recorded which). The source of these receptors is a man aged 18 to 30 who had mild COVID-19 (a few samples of this study predate the infection). Cell type and time point are not known.

The genes are TRBV6-5 and TRBJ2-3; unclear D gene. The CDR3 has 13 residues. The V gene lost 2 bases and the J gene lost 11 bases, with 14 bases spanning the gap. Germline CDR1 reads MNHEY; CDR2 reads SVGAGI. CDR3 DNA sequence: TGTGCCAGCAGTTACGCCCTCCAAAACGTGCAGTATTTT. Translation: CASSYALQNVQYF.

This chain uses TRBV7-9 with TRBJ2-5, with D tentatively TRBD2 (7 bases). Deletions cut 5 bases from V and 5 bases from J, with 21 bases between. From germline, CDR1 is SEHNR and CDR2 FQNEAQ (reference sequence). The CDR3 has 16 residues. CDR3 nucleotides: TGTGCCAGCAGCCCTCCCTCCGGGGGGCGGCGGGAGACCCAGTACTTC. It specifies CASSPPSGGRRETQYF.

The chain joins TRBV20-1 to TRBJ2-3; D not resolved. Between the trimmed V and J ends, which lost 1 base and 5 bases, there was a span of 10 bases. The CDR3 has 13 amino acids. Germline values: CDR1 DFQATT, CDR2 SNEGSKA (reference sequence). The CDR3 DNA follows: TGCAGTGCTAGAGCTGAAATCGGAGATACGCAGTATTTT. Amino acid sequence: CSARAEIGDTQYF.

The CDR3 loop reads CASSGGPNTGELFF. The CDR3 nucleotides read TGCGCCAGCAGCGGAGGCCCGAACACCGGGGAGCTGTTTTTT. The V call is TRBV4-3, the J call TRBJ2-2, with D tentatively TRBD2 (5 bases). Germline lookup yields CDR1 LGHNA and CDR2 YSLEER. CDR3 size: 14 residues. With 5 bases removed from V and 0 bases from J, the gap between germline ends came to 7 bases.

In its sample, this clonotype was seen a few times. V gene TRBV7-2 combines with J gene TRBJ2-2; D ambiguous. The germline V and J ends were trimmed by 5 bases and 8 bases, with 12 bases remaining between them. This CDR3 spans 13 amino acids. Germline CDR1 SGHTA, CDR2 FQGNSA. The chain's CDR3 is CASSQVPVGELFF. The DNA for the CDR3 is TGTGCCAGCAGCCAAGTACCGGTTGGGGAGCTGTTTTTT.

The chain has TRBV4-2 and TRBJ1-2; 10 bases line up with TRBD1. The CDR3 consists of 16 residues. Germline lookup yields CDR1 LGHNA and CDR2 YNFKEQ. Losses at the gene ends were 3 bases for V and 2 bases for J; bases not matched to a gene: 6. As DNA, the CDR3 is TGTGCCAGCAGCCACGGGACAGGGGCCGTAAACTATGGCTACACCTTC. Protein sequence: CASSHGTGAVNYGYTF.

This clonotype was recorded at least ten times. The chain carries TRBV20-1 and TRBJ2-5; D is perhaps TRBD1 (6 bases). The V gene lost 6 bases and the J gene lost 2 bases, with 13 bases spanning the gap. CDR3 length equals 13 residues. CDR1 is DFQATT and CDR2 is SNEGSKA in the germline V gene (reference sequence). CDR3 loop: CSAPGQGQETQYF. The CDR3 DNA follows: TGCAGTGCCCCTGGGCAGGGGCAAGAGACCCAGTACTTC.

This clonotype was counted a few times. Germline and junction disagree at one end, which may indicate a read error. The gene calls are TRBV27 and TRBJ2-3; D is possibly TRBD2 (6 bases). The CDR3 length is 14 residues. Per germline, CDR1 MNHEY and CDR2 SMNVEV (reference sequence). CDR3 region: CARSRTNDTDTQYF. The DNA for the CDR3 is TGTGCCCGCAGCCGGACTAACGACACAGATACGCAGTATTTT.

In its sample, this clonotype was seen many times. This chain uses TRBV4-1 with TRBJ1-6; 10 nucleotides line up with TRBD1. The CDR3 runs to 14 residues. Germline CDR1 MGHRA, CDR2 YSYEKL. Germline trimming cut 8 bases from V and 8 bases from J; bases unmatched to any gene: 6. CDR3 amino acids: CASRRTGGYSPLHF. For the CDR3, the DNA is TGCGCCAGCCGCCGGACAGGGGGGTATTCACCCCTCCACTTT.

The chain joins TRBV20-1 to TRBJ2-1; unclear D gene. CDR1 is DFQATT and CDR2 is SNEGSKA in the germline V gene (reference sequence). The CDR3 spans 12 residues. Trimming removed 3 bases at V and 5 bases at J, with 8 bases between. Here the CDR3 DNA reads TGCAGTGCTAGGGCCCCCCACAATGAGCAGTTCTTC. Translating gives CSARAPHNEQFF.

The chain joins TRBV2 to TRBJ1-4, with 7 bases fitting TRBD1. Losses at the gene ends were 4 bases for V and 4 bases for J; bases not matched to a gene: 3. Germline V gene sequence: CDR1 SNHLY, CDR2 FYNNEI. The CDR3 has 14 amino acids. The CDR3 region is CASSAGQRNEKLFF. CDR3 sequence (DNA): TGTGCCAGCAGTGCGGGACAGCGTAATGAAAAACTGTTTTTT.

This clonotype was recorded a few times. The J gene is TRBJ2-2, the V gene TRBV5-1; 8 positions match TRBD1. The CDR3 extends over 13 amino acids. CDR1 is SGHRS and CDR2 is YFSETQ in the germline V gene. The trim removed 4 bases at V and 7 bases at J, leaving 3 bases unmatched. CDR3 bases: TGCGCCAGCAGCCCAGGGGGCGGCGGGGAGCTGTTTTTT. It encodes CASSPGGGGELFF.

There are many counts of this clonotype. The chain employs TRBV19 and TRBJ2-5; D is perhaps TRBD1 (6 bases). This CDR3 comprises 14 residues. V was shortened by 10 bases and J by 6 bases, with 21 bases between the two germline ends. Germline V gene data show CDR1 as LNHDA and CDR2 as SQIVND (reference sequence). The CDR3 nucleotides read TGTGCCAACTGGGGAAAACAGGGTAGGAAGACCCAGTACTTC. It is translated as CANWGKQGRKTQYF.

V is TRBV2 and J is TRBJ1-1, with 7 bases lining up with TRBD1. The V and J ends lost 6 bases and 1 base, in that order; junction bases with no gene match: 8. The germline V gene has CDR1 SNHLY and CDR2 FYNNEI. The CDR3 contains 15 residues. CDR3 amino acids: CASSARGQTNTEAFF. CDR3 in DNA: TGTGCCAGCAGCGCAAGGGGACAGACGAACACTGAAGCTTTCTTT.

The chain combines TRBV6-2 or TRBV6-3 with TRBJ2-7, with 10 bases fitting TRBD2. This CDR3 spans 16 amino acids. V trimming: 2 bases; J trimming: 3 bases; junction bases outside the gene matches: 7. Germline CDR1 and CDR2: MNHEY and SVGEGT. The CDR3 reads CASSYRLAGVIYEQYV. The CDR3 coding sequence is TGTGCCAGCAGTTACCGTCTAGCGGGGGTAATCTACGAGCAGTACGTC.

The V call is TRBV7-2, the J call TRBJ1-5; no clear D gene. This CDR3 spans 13 amino acids. V lost 3 bases and J 9 bases, leaving 12 bases between the germline ends. Germline V CDR1 and CDR2: SGHTA, FQGNSA. CDR3 loop: CASSLAREGPQHF. The CDR3 DNA is TGTGCCAGCAGCTTGGCGCGGGAGGGGCCCCAGCATTTT.

This clonotype was detected only a few times. This chain links TRBV4-1 with TRBJ2-5; D tentatively fits TRBD1 or TRBD2 (5 bases each). Germline V lookup: CDR1 MGHRA, CDR2 YSYEKL. This CDR3 spans 16 amino acids. Trimming removed 4 bases from V and 0 bases from J, with 15 bases in between. CDR3 loop: CASSLGVGRYQETQYF. The CDR3 coding sequence is TGCGCCAGCAGCCTGGGGGTCGGTCGGTACCAAGAGACCCAGTACTTC.

This clonotype appeared a few times. The rearrangement uses TRBV6-2 or TRBV6-3 and TRBJ2-5; 7 bases map to TRBD2. The CDR3 spans 17 residues. The V gene's germline CDR1 is MNHEY and CDR2 SVGEGT. J gave up 1 base and V 5 bases, and 13 bases lay outside the gene matches. The CDR3 DNA reads as TGTGCCAGCAGTCGGTCCGGCGTAGCGGGCTTCCAAGAGACCCAGTACTTC. Protein: CASSRSGVAGFQETQYF.

The chain couples TRBV7-2 to TRBJ2-7; a possible D gene is TRBD1 (5 bases). With 5 bases removed from V and 12 bases from J, the gap between germline ends came to 20 bases. The germline gives CDR1 SGHTA, CDR2 FQGNSA. The CDR3 length is 13 residues. The CDR3: CASSTHMDKTRYF. CDR3 sequence (DNA): TGTGCCAGCAGCACCCACATGGACAAAACCCGGTACTTC. Using reference TRBV7-2 and TRBJ2-7 for the parts outside the CDR3, the full variable domain is GAGVSQSPSNKVTEKGKDVELRCDPISGHTALYWYRQSLGQGLEFLIYFQGNSAPDKSGLPSDRFSAERTGGSVSTLTIQRTQQEDSAVYLCASSTHMDKTRYFGPGTRLTVT.

This clonotype was seen a handful of times. The rearrangement uses TRBV12-3 or TRBV12-4 and TRBJ2-5, with 7 bases aligning to TRBD1. The CDR3 runs 14 residues. Trimming cost V 6 bases and J 4 bases; bases outside gene matches: 8. Written as DNA, the CDR3 is TGTGCCAGCAGCCCGACAGGGTCAAGAGAGACCCAGTACTTC. Amino acid sequence: CASSPTGSRETQYF.

The chain has TRBV4-3 and TRBJ2-7, with D hard to call. Trimming shortened V by 0 bases and J by 3 bases, and 9 bases separated the two germline ends. CDR1 is LGHNA, CDR2 YSLEER, per germline. The CDR3 contains 14 residues. The CDR3 here is CASSQDWQIYEQYF. As DNA, the CDR3 is TGCGCCAGCAGCCAAGATTGGCAGATCTACGAGCAGTACTTC.

In this sample, this clonotype turned up a few times. The chain carries TRBV7-2 and TRBJ1-2; 9 positions match TRBD1. The CDR3 has 15 residues. V lost 6 bases to trimming and J lost 4 bases; unmatched junction nucleotides: 9. Germline assignment: CDR1 SGHTA and CDR2 FQGNSA. The CDR3 sequence is CASSHVTGQGYGYTF. In DNA, the CDR3 is TGTGCCAGCAGTCATGTTACGGGACAGGGCTATGGCTACACCTTC.

As for this clonotype: This may arise from a read error, as a much more abundant clone is one base away. The rearrangement links TRBV9 to TRBJ2-1; perhaps D is TRBD1 or TRBD2 (5 bases each). Trimming took 5 bases from V and 7 from J, leaving 19 bases between them. Germline loops: CDR1 SGDLS, CDR2 YYNGEE. CDR3 length: 15 amino acids. The CDR3 DNA follows: TGTGCCAGCAGTGACGAAGCGGTGGGGCCTAATGAGCAGTTCTTC. Its protein product is CASSDEAVGPNEQFF.

This clonotype came up a few times. The rearrangement joins TRBV20-1 to TRBJ1-1; TRBD1 aligns across 9 bases. Germline assignment: CDR1 DFQATT and CDR2 SNEGSKA (reference sequence). This CDR3 region has 12 residues. V dropped 6 bases and J dropped 11; count of bases not matched to a gene: 10. The CDR3 reads CSASDRGLMAFF. Here the CDR3 DNA reads TGCAGTGCGTCGGACAGGGGTTTAATGGCTTTCTTT.

V gene TRBV4-1 combines with J gene TRBJ1-1; D call uncertain. Per the germline V gene, CDR1 is MGHRA and CDR2 is YSYEKL. Trimming pared 1 base from V and 6 bases from J, leaving 15 bases between. This CDR3 has 15 residues. This CDR3 reads CASSQGRGFNAEAFF. CDR3 in DNA: TGCGCCAGCAGCCAAGGGCGAGGATTTAACGCTGAAGCTTTCTTT.

This chain links TRBV20-1 with TRBJ2-7, with 8 bases that match TRBD1. The CDR3 is made up of 13 amino acids. Germline loops: CDR1 DFQATT, CDR2 SNEGSKA (reference sequence). V lost 3 bases, J lost 6 bases, and 7 bases stayed unmatched. The CDR3 DNA reads TGCAGTGCTAGGATGGACAGGGTTGGCGAGCAGTACTTC. Protein: CSARMDRVGEQYF.

This clonotype was observed a handful of times. V gene TRBV5-1 combines with J gene TRBJ1-1; possibly TRBD1 for D (5 bases). V was pared by 3 bases and J by 0 bases, with 12 bases between. Germline-derived CDR1 and CDR2 are SGHRS and YFSETQ. The CDR3 extends over 15 amino acids. CDR3 nucleotides: TGCGCCAGCAGCTGGAGGGGCGGACTGAACACTGAAGCTTTCTTT. Protein product: CASSWRGGLNTEAFF.

This clonotype was observed many times. The V and J genes are TRBV7-9 and TRBJ1-4; possible D gene TRBD1, 5 bases. Germline-derived CDR1 and CDR2 are SEHNR and FQNEAQ (reference sequence). The CDR3 contains 18 residues. Trimming removed 0 bases from V and 8 bases from J, with 22 bases in between. The CDR3 DNA reads TGTGCCAGCAGCTTAGCGTCGATTAGACAGCTGACGAAGGAAAAACTGTTTTTT. It codes for CASSLASIRQLTKEKLFF.

This clonotype was observed a few times. The rearrangement links TRBV11-2 to TRBJ2-7, with TRBD2 as a possible D gene (5 bases). The CDR3 sequence is 15 residues long. Trimming removed 0 bases at V and 0 bases at J, with 9 bases between. From germline, CDR1 is SGHAT and CDR2 FQNNGV. DNA for the CDR3: TGTGCCAGCAGCTTAGAAGCGGACCTCTCCTACGAGCAGTACTTC. Encoded protein: CASSLEADLSYEQYF.

This clonotype came up many times. The chain carries TRBV7-6 and TRBJ1-1; D is possibly TRBD1 (5 bases). V lost 4 bases, J lost 5 bases, and 17 bases lay in between. Germline assignment: CDR1 SGHVS and CDR2 FNYEAQ. This CDR3 is built from 15 residues. The CDR3 coding sequence is TGTGCCAGCAGCTCCACCGGGACCCCCGGGACTGAAGCTTTCTTT. This codes for CASSSTGTPGTEAFF.

The chain combines TRBV10-3 with TRBJ2-3; 7 bases align to TRBD2. Germline assignment: CDR1 ENHRY and CDR2 SYGVKD. With 9 bases clipped from V and 0 bases from J, the junction kept 3 bases outside the gene matches. The CDR3 loop spans 13 amino acids. The CDR3 spells CAMGGLSTDTQYF. In DNA form, the CDR3 reads TGTGCCATGGGGGGACTAAGCACAGATACGCAGTATTTT.